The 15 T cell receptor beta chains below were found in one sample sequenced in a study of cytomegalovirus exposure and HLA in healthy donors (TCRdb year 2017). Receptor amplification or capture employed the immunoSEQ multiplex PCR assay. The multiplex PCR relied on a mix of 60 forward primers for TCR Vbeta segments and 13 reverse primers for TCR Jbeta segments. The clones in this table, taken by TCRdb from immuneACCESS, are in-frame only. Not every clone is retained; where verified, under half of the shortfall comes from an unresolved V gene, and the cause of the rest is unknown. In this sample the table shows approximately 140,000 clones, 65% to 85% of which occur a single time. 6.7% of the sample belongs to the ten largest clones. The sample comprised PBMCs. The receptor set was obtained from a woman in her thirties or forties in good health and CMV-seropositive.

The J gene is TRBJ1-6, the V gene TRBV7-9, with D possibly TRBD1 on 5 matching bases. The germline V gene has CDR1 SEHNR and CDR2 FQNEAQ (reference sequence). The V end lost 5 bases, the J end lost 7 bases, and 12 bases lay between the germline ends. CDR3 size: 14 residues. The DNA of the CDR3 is TGTGCCAGCAGCGCGGGGAGGGGCAATTCACCCCTCCACTTT. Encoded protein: CASSAGRGNSPLHF.

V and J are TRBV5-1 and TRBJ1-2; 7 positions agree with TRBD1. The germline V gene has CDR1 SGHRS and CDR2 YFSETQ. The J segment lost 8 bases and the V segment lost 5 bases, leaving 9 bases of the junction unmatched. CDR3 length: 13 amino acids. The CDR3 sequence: CASRQTGLEGYTF. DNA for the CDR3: TGCGCCAGCAGACAGACAGGGCTTGAAGGCTACACCTTC.

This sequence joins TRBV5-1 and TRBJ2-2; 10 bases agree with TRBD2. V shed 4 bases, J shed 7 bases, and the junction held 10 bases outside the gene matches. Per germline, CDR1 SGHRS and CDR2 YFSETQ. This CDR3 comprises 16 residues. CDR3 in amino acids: CASSVSGGAPIGELFF. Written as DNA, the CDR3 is TGCGCCAGCAGCGTGAGCGGGGGGGCCCCCATCGGGGAGCTGTTTTTT.

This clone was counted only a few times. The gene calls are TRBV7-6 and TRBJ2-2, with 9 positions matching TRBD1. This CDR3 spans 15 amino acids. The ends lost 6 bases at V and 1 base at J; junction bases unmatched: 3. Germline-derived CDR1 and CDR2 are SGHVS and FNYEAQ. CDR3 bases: TGTGCCAGCAGTTCGGGACAGGGGAACACCGGGGAGCTGTTTTTT. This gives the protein CASSSGQGNTGELFF.

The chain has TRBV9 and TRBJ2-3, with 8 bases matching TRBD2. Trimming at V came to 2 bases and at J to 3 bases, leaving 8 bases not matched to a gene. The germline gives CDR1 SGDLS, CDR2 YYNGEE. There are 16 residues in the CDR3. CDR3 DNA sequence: TGTGCCAGCAGCGTTACCCGGGGGGGCCTAACAGATACGCAGTATTTT. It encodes CASSVTRGGLTDTQYF.

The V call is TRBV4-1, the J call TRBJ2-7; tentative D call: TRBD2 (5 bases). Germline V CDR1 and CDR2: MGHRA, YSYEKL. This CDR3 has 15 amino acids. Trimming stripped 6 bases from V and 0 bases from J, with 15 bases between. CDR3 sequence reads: CASSRGRGTSYEQYF. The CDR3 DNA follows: TGCGCCAGCAGTCGAGGACGGGGTACCTCCTACGAGCAGTACTTC.

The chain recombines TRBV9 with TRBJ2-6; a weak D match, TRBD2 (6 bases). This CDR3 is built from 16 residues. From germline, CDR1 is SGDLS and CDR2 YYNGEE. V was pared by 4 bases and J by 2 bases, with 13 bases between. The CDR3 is CASSTTPGAGANVLTF. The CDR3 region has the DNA TGTGCCAGCAGCACCACCCCGGGGGCTGGGGCCAACGTCCTGACTTTC.

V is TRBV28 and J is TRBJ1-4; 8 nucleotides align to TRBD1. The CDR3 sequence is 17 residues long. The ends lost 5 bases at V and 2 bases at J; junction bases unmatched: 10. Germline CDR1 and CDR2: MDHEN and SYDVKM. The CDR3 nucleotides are TGTGCCAGCAGTCACGGGGCAGGGGGCAACACTAATGAAAAACTGTTTTTT. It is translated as CASSHGAGGNTNEKLFF. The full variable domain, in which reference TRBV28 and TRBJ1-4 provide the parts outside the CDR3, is DVKVTQSSRYLVKRTGEKVFLECVQDMDHENMFWYRQDPGLGLRLIYFSYDVKMKEKGDIPEGYSVSREKKERFSLILESASTNQTSMYLCASSHGAGGNTNEKLFFGSGTQLSVL.

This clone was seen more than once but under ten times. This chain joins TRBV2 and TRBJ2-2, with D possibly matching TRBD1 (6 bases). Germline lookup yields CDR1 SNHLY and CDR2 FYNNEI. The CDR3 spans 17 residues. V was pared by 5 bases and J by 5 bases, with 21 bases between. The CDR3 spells CASSPIPSLRGTGELFF. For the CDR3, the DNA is TGTGCCAGCAGTCCCATCCCGAGTCTAAGGGGGACCGGGGAGCTGTTTTTT.

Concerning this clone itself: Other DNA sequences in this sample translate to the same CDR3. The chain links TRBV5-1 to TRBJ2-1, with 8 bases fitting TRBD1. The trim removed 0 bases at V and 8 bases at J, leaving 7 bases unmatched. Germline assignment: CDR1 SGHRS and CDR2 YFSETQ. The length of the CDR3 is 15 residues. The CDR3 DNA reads TGCGCCAGCAGCTTGGGGCAGGGGGCTTTAGATGAGCAGTTCTTC. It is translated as CASSLGQGALDEQFF.

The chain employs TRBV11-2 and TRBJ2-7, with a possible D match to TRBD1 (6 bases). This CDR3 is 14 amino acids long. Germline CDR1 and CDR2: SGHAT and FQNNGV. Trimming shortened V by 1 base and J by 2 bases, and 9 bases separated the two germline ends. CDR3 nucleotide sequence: TGTGCCAGCAGCTTAGTGACAGGAACCTACGAGCAGTACTTC. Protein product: CASSLVTGTYEQYF.

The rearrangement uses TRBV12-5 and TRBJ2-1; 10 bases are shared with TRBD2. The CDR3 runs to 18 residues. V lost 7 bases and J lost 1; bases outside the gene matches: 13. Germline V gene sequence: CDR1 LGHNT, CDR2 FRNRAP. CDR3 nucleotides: TGTGCTAGTGCTTGGCTAGCGGGGGTAGGACGGTCCTACAATGAGCAGTTCTTC. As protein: CASAWLAGVGRSYNEQFF.

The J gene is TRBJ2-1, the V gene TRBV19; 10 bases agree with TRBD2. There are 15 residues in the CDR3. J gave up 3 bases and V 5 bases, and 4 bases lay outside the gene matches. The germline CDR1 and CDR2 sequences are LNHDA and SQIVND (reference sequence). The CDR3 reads CASSASGGSYNEQFF. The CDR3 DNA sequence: TGTGCCAGTAGTGCTAGCGGGGGAAGCTACAATGAGCAGTTCTTC. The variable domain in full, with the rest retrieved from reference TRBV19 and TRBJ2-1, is DGGITQSPKYLFRKEGQNVTLSCEQNLNHDAMYWYRQDPGQGLRLIYYSQIVNDFQKGDIAEGYSVSREKKESFPLTVTSAQKNPTAFYLCASSASGGSYNEQFFGPGTRLTVL.

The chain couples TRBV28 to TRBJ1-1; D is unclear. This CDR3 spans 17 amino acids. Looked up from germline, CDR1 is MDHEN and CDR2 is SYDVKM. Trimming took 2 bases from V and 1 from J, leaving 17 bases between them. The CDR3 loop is CASSLEVEVFRNTEAFF. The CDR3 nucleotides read TGTGCCAGCAGTTTAGAGGTCGAGGTGTTTCGGAACACTGAAGCTTTCTTT.

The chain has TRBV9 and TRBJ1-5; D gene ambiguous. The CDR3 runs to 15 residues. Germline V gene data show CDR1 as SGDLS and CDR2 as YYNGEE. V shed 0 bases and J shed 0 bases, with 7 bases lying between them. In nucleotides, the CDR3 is TGTGCCAGCAGCGTAGGGCAGAATAGCAATCAGCCCCAGCATTTT. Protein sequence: CASSVGQNSNQPQHF. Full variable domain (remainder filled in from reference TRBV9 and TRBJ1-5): DSGVTQTPKHLITATGQRVTLRCSPRSGDLSVYWYQQSLDQGLQFLIQYYNGEERAKGNILERFSAQQFPDLHSELNLSSLELGDSALYFCASSVGQNSNQPQHFGDGTRLSIL.